The 27 T cell receptor beta chains given below trace back to one sample, sequenced in a study of blood T cell repertoires in COVID-19. The table came from immunoSEQ multiplex PCR; TCRdb's copy has only in-frame clones and leaves some out. The profile shows about 260,000 clones, over 75% of them singletons. Sequencing was performed on peripheral blood. These receptors were obtained from a woman aged 50 to 60 with acute or convalescent COVID-19.

The chain is built from TRBV5-4 and TRBJ1-2, with 9 bases that match TRBD1. The J segment lost 3 bases and the V segment lost 3 bases, leaving 6 bases of the junction unmatched. Germline V gene data show CDR1 as SGHNT and CDR2 as YYREEE (reference sequence). CDR3 size: 15 residues. The DNA of the CDR3 is TGTGCCAGCAGCTCGGGACAGGGTTGGGACTATGGCTACACCTTC. Translating it yields CASSSGQGWDYGYTF.

V gene TRBV13 combines with J gene TRBJ1-2; D is possibly TRBD1 (5 bases). This CDR3 comprises 16 residues. Trimming cost V 4 bases and J 7 bases, with 22 bases left between them. Per the germline V gene, CDR1 is PRHDT and CDR2 is FYEKMQ (reference sequence). In DNA, the CDR3 is TGTGCCAGCAGCTCCAACCCAGGGTCCCTTTCTGGTGGCTACACCTTC. Amino acid sequence: CASSSNPGSLSGGYTF. Drawing the rest from reference TRBV13 and TRBJ1-2, the complete variable domain is AAGVIQSPRHLIKEKRETATLKCYPIPRHDTVYWYQQGPGQDPQFLISFYEKMQSDKGSIPDRFSAQQFSDYHSELNMSSLELGDSALYFCASSSNPGSLSGGYTFGSGTRLTVV.

The chain carries TRBV5-5 and TRBJ1-5, with 10 bases fitting TRBD1. The V and J ends lost 4 bases and 3 bases, in that order; junction bases with no gene match: 7. The CDR3 is 16 amino acids. Per the germline V gene, CDR1 is SGHKS and CDR2 is YYEKEE (reference sequence). The CDR3 sequence: CASSGGTGAHNQPQHF. The CDR3 coding sequence is TGTGCCAGCAGCGGCGGGACAGGGGCTCACAATCAGCCCCAGCATTTT.

The V call is TRBV10-2, the J call TRBJ1-2; no clear D gene. The CDR3 runs to 14 residues. V was trimmed by 7 bases and J by 3 bases, leaving 15 bases between them. CDR1 and CDR2 from the germline V gene are WSHSY and SAAADI. CDR3 amino acids: CASKVGGSHYGYTF. CDR3 bases: TGCGCCAGCAAGGTAGGAGGCTCGCACTATGGCTACACCTTC.

V is TRBV29-1 and J is TRBJ1-5; D is perhaps TRBD1 (6 bases). This CDR3 is 13 amino acids long. Trimming took 1 base from V and 6 from J, leaving 10 bases between them. CDR1 SQVTM and CDR2 ANQGSEA come from the germline V gene. The CDR3 sequence: CSVEGQGSQPQHF. The CDR3 bases are TGCAGCGTTGAAGGGCAGGGGAGTCAGCCCCAGCATTTT. Variable domain in full (rest from reference TRBV29-1 and TRBJ1-5): SAVISQKPSRDICQRGTSLTIQCQVDSQVTMMFWYRQQPGQSLTLIATANQGSEATYESGFVIDKFPISRPNLTFSTLTVSNMSPEDSSIYLCSVEGQGSQPQHFGDGTRLSIL.

This rearrangement joins TRBV15 to TRBJ1-1; D not resolved. Germline V gene data show CDR1 as LNHNV and CDR2 as YYDKDF (reference sequence). This CDR3 is built from 13 residues. Between the trimmed V and J ends, which lost 4 bases and 1 base, there was a span of 7 bases. The CDR3 is CATSKHRNTEAFF. The CDR3 region has the DNA TGTGCCACCAGCAAGCACAGGAACACTGAAGCTTTCTTT.

The rearrangement links TRBV11-1 to TRBJ2-7, with 7 bases lining up with TRBD1. Germline assignment: CDR1 SGHAT and CDR2 FQDESV (reference sequence). The CDR3 runs 16 residues. The ends lost 4 bases at V and 0 bases at J; junction bases unmatched: 9. This chain's CDR3 is CASSSDWDSSSYEQYF. CDR3 coding DNA: TGTGCCAGCAGCTCGGATTGGGACAGCAGCTCCTACGAGCAGTACTTC.

The rearrangement links TRBV5-6 to TRBJ2-5; possibly TRBD2 for D (5 bases). CDR1 is SGHDT and CDR2 is YYEEEE in the germline V gene. Trimming left V 4 bases short and J 3 bases short, with 10 bases between. CDR3 length equals 13 residues. Here the CDR3 DNA reads TGTGCCAGCAGCACGGACTGGGAAGAGACCCAGTACTTC. It encodes CASSTDWEETQYF.

The chain combines TRBV18 with TRBJ2-2; TRBD2 matches at 14 bases. The length of the CDR3 is 18 residues. Germline CDR1 and CDR2: KGHSH and LQKENI. Trimming removed 2 bases from V and 4 bases from J; junction bases left unmatched: 6. The CDR3 region is CASSPRLAGGPITGELFF. CDR3 DNA: TGTGCCAGCTCACCAAGACTAGCGGGAGGGCCCATCACCGGGGAGCTGTTTTTT.

The chain uses TRBV28 and TRBJ2-3, with unresolved D. V lost 4 bases to trimming and J lost 4 bases, with 6 bases between them. This CDR3 region has 12 residues. Germline V CDR1 and CDR2: MDHEN, SYDVKM. CDR3: CASSSLADTQYF. The CDR3, as DNA: TGTGCCAGCAGTTCGTTAGCAGATACGCAGTATTTT.

The chain is built from TRBV28 and TRBJ1-3; D unclear. From germline, CDR1 is MDHEN and CDR2 SYDVKM. The CDR3 extends over 16 amino acids. V was clipped by 2 bases and J by 0 bases, with 11 bases between them. For the CDR3, the DNA is TGTGCCAGCAGTTTACTTGGCGGCAACTCTGGAAACACCATATATTTT. Its protein is CASSLLGGNSGNTIYF.

The chain couples TRBV10-3 to TRBJ2-3; 10 nucleotides align to TRBD1. V was clipped by 4 bases and J by 1 base; unmatched bases: 11. Germline V gene sequence: CDR1 ENHRY, CDR2 SYGVKD. The CDR3 sequence is 18 residues long. The CDR3 bases are TGTGCCATCAGTGGCGTGACCCAGGGGACAGGGGGCACAGATACGCAGTATTTT. It is translated as CAISGVTQGTGGTDTQYF.

The chain employs TRBV18 and TRBJ1-2; 7 bases align to TRBD1. With 3 bases clipped from V and 4 bases from J, the junction kept 2 bases outside the gene matches. The CDR3 consists of 13 residues. Germline CDR1 is KGHSH and CDR2 is LQKENI. The chain's CDR3 is CASSPDRTYGYTF. CDR3 coding DNA: TGTGCCAGCTCACCGGACAGGACCTATGGCTACACCTTC.

J is TRBJ2-1 and V is TRBV27, with 8 positions matching TRBD2. Germline V gene sequence: CDR1 MNHEY, CDR2 SMNVEV (reference sequence). V trimming: 5 bases; J trimming: 0 bases; junction bases outside the gene matches: 3. The CDR3 runs 15 residues. The CDR3: CASSPGTSSYNEQFF. The CDR3 DNA reads as TGTGCCAGCAGTCCAGGGACTAGCTCCTACAATGAGCAGTTCTTC.

V is TRBV7-2 and J is TRBJ2-7; D possibly corresponds to TRBD1 (5 bases). The germline V gene encodes CDR1 SGHTA and CDR2 FQGNSA. The CDR3 loop spans 16 amino acids. Trimming cost V 5 bases and J 4 bases, with 21 bases left between them. This chain's CDR3 is CASSPFSGLGDYEQYF. The CDR3 coding sequence is TGTGCCAGCAGCCCCTTTTCCGGGTTAGGGGATTACGAGCAGTACTTC.

The chain carries TRBV15 and TRBJ1-4, with 7 bases fitting TRBD1. Trimming at V came to 0 bases and at J to 5 bases, leaving 6 bases not matched to a gene. Per the germline V gene, CDR1 is LNHNV and CDR2 is YYDKDF (reference sequence). The CDR3 consists of 16 residues. This CDR3 reads CATSRDLGRGNEKLFF. CDR3 DNA sequence: TGTGCCACCAGCAGAGATCTGGGCAGGGGGAATGAAAAACTGTTTTTT.

CDR3 in amino acids: CASSSIQGVTGNTIYF. The CDR3 bases are TGTGCCAGCAGCTCAATACAGGGGGTTACAGGAAACACCATATATTTT. The gene calls are TRBV7-8 and TRBJ1-3; 8 bases map to TRBD1. CDR3 length: 16 residues. Germline trimming cut 4 bases from V and 4 bases from J; bases unmatched to any gene: 9. The germline CDR1 and CDR2 sequences are SGHVS and FQNEAQ.

This chain links TRBV19 with TRBJ1-5, with TRBD1 matching over 12 bases. Germline V gene lookup returns CDR1 LNHDA and CDR2 SQIVND (reference sequence). Unmatched junction bases numbered 15, after V lost 7 bases and J lost 2 bases. The CDR3 covers 19 residues. The CDR3 nucleotides are TGTGCCAGTATTACCGGGACAGGGGGCTTCCCCTTGGGCAATCAGCCCCAGCATTTT. It yields the protein CASITGTGGFPLGNQPQHF. The whole variable domain, remainder taken from reference TRBV19 and TRBJ1-5, is DGGITQSPKYLFRKEGQNVTLSCEQNLNHDAMYWYRQDPGQGLRLIYYSQIVNDFQKGDIAEGYSVSREKKESFPLTVTSAQKNPTAFYLCASITGTGGFPLGNQPQHFGDGTRLSIL.

The CDR3 reads CASGEKNFSYEQYF. As DNA, the CDR3 is TGTGCCAGCGGGGAGAAAAACTTCTCCTACGAGCAGTACTTC. The V call is TRBV28, the J call TRBJ2-7, with D possibly TRBD2 on 5 matching bases. Between the trimmed V and J ends, which lost 8 bases and 0 bases, there was a span of 14 bases. Germline CDR1 is MDHEN and CDR2 is SYDVKM. This CDR3 region has 14 residues.

The rearrangement links TRBV6-2 or TRBV6-3 to TRBJ2-7, with 9 bases lining up with TRBD2. Trimming cost V 4 bases and J 0 bases; bases outside gene matches: 7. The CDR3 sequence is 16 residues long. The germline gives CDR1 MNHEY, CDR2 SVGEGT. CDR3 coding DNA: TGTGCCAGCAGTTCCCAGACTAGCGGAAGCTCCTACGAGCAGTACTTC. This gives the protein CASSSQTSGSSYEQYF.

The gene calls are TRBV19 and TRBJ2-7, with a weak D call TRBD1 (6 bases). Between the trimmed V and J ends, which lost 5 bases and 2 bases, there was a span of 22 bases. The CDR3 is 17 amino acids. The germline V gene encodes CDR1 LNHDA and CDR2 SQIVND (reference sequence). The CDR3 spells CASSLGHVTAGAYEQYF. The CDR3 DNA follows: TGTGCCAGTAGTCTGGGACATGTCACCGCTGGGGCCTACGAGCAGTACTTC. The full variable domain, in which reference TRBV19 and TRBJ2-7 provide the parts outside the CDR3, is DGGITQSPKYLFRKEGQNVTLSCEQNLNHDAMYWYRQDPGQGLRLIYYSQIVNDFQKGDIAEGYSVSREKKESFPLTVTSAQKNPTAFYLCASSLGHVTAGAYEQYFGPGTRLTVT.

The chain links TRBV5-5 to TRBJ2-7; a weak D match, TRBD1 (6 bases). This CDR3 is built from 14 residues. Trimming left V 4 bases short and J 3 bases short, with 14 bases between. Germline V gene data show CDR1 as SGHKS and CDR2 as YYEKEE (reference sequence). CDR3 nucleotides: TGTGCCAGCAGCGAATCAGGGGTTTTCTACGAGCAGTACTTC. It translates to CASSESGVFYEQYF.

The CDR3 nucleotides read TGTGCCAGCAGGGTAACAGTTGTAACTGAAGCTTTCTTT. Its protein is CASRVTVVTEAFF. This sequence joins TRBV6-5 and TRBJ1-1; D uncertain. Germline loops: CDR1 MNHEY, CDR2 SVGAGI. The CDR3 loop spans 13 amino acids. V was trimmed by 6 bases and J by 5 bases, leaving 13 bases between them.

The chain has TRBV27 and TRBJ2-7; D is ambiguous. The germline V gene encodes CDR1 MNHEY and CDR2 SMNVEV (reference sequence). There are 14 residues in the CDR3. Deletions cut 5 bases from V and 5 bases from J, with 16 bases between. The CDR3 region is CASSPSSGRDEQYF. DNA of the CDR3: TGTGCCAGCAGTCCATCGAGTGGGCGCGACGAGCAGTACTTC.

The J gene is TRBJ2-1, the V gene TRBV7-3; D may be TRBD2 (5 bases). The CDR3 totals 14 residues. The germline V gene encodes CDR1 SGHTA and CDR2 FQGTGA. V lost 5 bases to trimming and J lost 4 bases, with 12 bases between them. CDR3 DNA: TGTGCCAGCAGCGCCCCCGGGAAGTACAATGAGCAGTTCTTC. Translation gives CASSAPGKYNEQFF.

This chain uses TRBV6-5 with TRBJ1-1; weak D call: TRBD1 (6 bases). In germline, CDR1 is MNHEY, CDR2 SVGAGI. The CDR3 runs to 15 residues. Trimming took off 4 bases at V and 8 bases at J, with 20 bases between the two ends. The CDR3 nucleotides are TGTGCCAGCAGTTTGTACCGCCTTAACAGGGAAGAAGCTTTCTTT. Protein sequence: CASSLYRLNREEAFF.

The chain uses TRBV4-3 and TRBJ2-7; D unresolved. Trimming took off 0 bases at V and 0 bases at J, with 6 bases between the two ends. The CDR3 consists of 14 residues. From germline, CDR1 is LGHNA and CDR2 YSLEER. Written as DNA, the CDR3 is TGCGCCAGCAGCCAAGATAATCTCTCCTACGAGCAGTACTTC. It codes for CASSQDNLSYEQYF.